Given below is one T cell receptor beta chain in context. Antigen: not known. The sample originates from a study of OX40 agonist ivuxolimab in advanced cancers. Study at large: Melanoma, hepatocellular carcinoma, head and neck or renal cell cancer occurred in dose-escalation patients. Cohort: around 86% men, mean age about 60, aged about 23 to 79. Study conclusions and caveats: Clonal expansion from baseline to week 6 occurred in both CD4+ and CD8+ T cells. Specificity for antigen went undetermined in the expanded peripheral T cells.

Generated by immunoSEQ multiplex PCR, the TCRdb table keeps only in-frame clones and is missing some. The sample shows tens of thousands of clones, about four fifths of them seen only once. The starting material was CD4+ or CD8+ T cells sorted from blood, obtained in a trial of the OX40 agonist ivuxolimab. The receptor was derived from an adult with an advanced solid tumor such as melanoma, head and neck, liver or kidney cancer.

CDR3 nucleotide sequence: TGTGCCAGCAGCCTAGTCGGTAGCGGGGGACTTAGTAGCACAGATACGCAGTATTTT. Its translation is CASSLVGSGGLSSTDTQYF. The rearrangement links TRBV7-2 to TRBJ2-3; 9 bases match TRBD2. The germline V gene encodes CDR1 SGHTA and CDR2 FQGNSA. V shed 5 bases, J shed 0 bases, and the junction held 15 bases outside the gene matches. The CDR3 totals 19 residues.